The 13 T cell receptor beta chains reported below all come from one sample, sequenced in a study of Ad26.COV2.S vaccination and SARS-CoV-2 variants. Treatment denoted: roughly 19 received Ad26.COV2.S at low or high dose, single or two shots; about 5 received placebo; per-sample allocation not given. Day 63 after the first vaccine or placebo injection was the time point for sampling. The method was immunoSEQ multiplex PCR; TCRdb's version includes in-frame clones alone and lacks a portion of them. The data show some 640,000 clones, more than 80% seen once. The sequencing used peripheral blood, collected in a trial of Ad26.COV2.S vaccine versus placebo. Receptors originate from a person aged 18 to 59 who received the Ad26.COV2.S COVID-19 vaccine or a placebo.

V gene TRBV24-1 combines with J gene TRBJ2-5; D is ambiguous. Per germline, CDR1 KGHDR and CDR2 SFDVKD. With 9 bases removed from V and 2 bases from J, the gap between germline ends came to 18 bases. This CDR3 spans 15 amino acids. CDR3 region: CATGTATLKQETQYF. CDR3 DNA: TGTGCCACCGGTACGGCTACCCTAAAACAAGAGACCCAGTACTTC.

Details on this clone: The same CDR3 can be traced to other DNA sequences in this sample. The chain uses TRBV19 and TRBJ2-7; TRBD1 matches at 7 bases. Per the germline V gene, CDR1 is LNHDA and CDR2 is SQIVND (reference sequence). CDR3 size: 14 residues. J gave up 2 bases and V 1 base, and 2 bases lay outside the gene matches. The CDR3 is CASSIGQGAYEQYF. The CDR3 region has the DNA TGTGCCAGTAGTATAGGACAGGGAGCCTACGAGCAGTACTTC.

This clone was seen once. This chain connects TRBV6-7 to TRBJ2-2; D is undetermined. Being an ORF, TRBV6-7 has a function that is uncertain. Deletions cut 7 bases from V and 2 bases from J, with 5 bases between. This CDR3 contains 12 residues. CDR3 nucleotide sequence: TGTGCCAGCAACGGTAACACCGGGGAGCTGTTTTTT. Residues: CASNGNTGELFF.

The CDR3: CSVGDRTGGELFF. The CDR3, as DNA: TGCAGCGTCGGGGACAGGACAGGCGGGGAGCTGTTTTTT. The genes are TRBV29-1 and TRBJ2-2; 8 bases match TRBD1. This CDR3 is built from 13 residues. V shed 6 bases, J shed 7 bases, and the junction held 7 bases outside the gene matches. In germline, CDR1 is SQVTM, CDR2 ANQGSEA.

The V gene is TRBV3-1 (or the pseudogene TRBV3-2), the J gene TRBJ2-3; no definite D call. This CDR3 comprises 13 residues. Germline V lookup: CDR1 LGHDT, CDR2 YNNKEL (reference sequence). Trimming took off 4 bases at V and 5 bases at J, with 10 bases between the two ends. The CDR3 DNA sequence: TGTGCCAGCAGCCCCCGATTTGTAGATACGCAGTATTTT. This sequence encodes CASSPRFVDTQYF.

J is TRBJ2-2 and V is TRBV19, with D possibly TRBD2 on 6 matching bases. Trimming removed 4 bases at V and 4 bases at J, with 16 bases between. Looked up from germline, CDR1 is LNHDA and CDR2 is SQIVND (reference sequence). The CDR3 runs to 16 residues. CDR3 in amino acids: CASSKPGESGTGELFF. In DNA, the CDR3 is TGTGCCAGTAGTAAACCGGGAGAGTCTGGCACCGGGGAGCTGTTTTTT.

This clone was observed a few times. The chain recombines TRBV6-6 with TRBJ1-1; maybe TRBD1 (5 bases). V was shortened by 3 bases and J by 7 bases, with 6 bases between the two germline ends. CDR3 length: 11 residues. Germline values: CDR1 MNHNY, CDR2 SVGAGI (reference sequence). CDR3: CASSYDSEAFF. The CDR3 DNA sequence: TGTGCCAGCAGTTATGACAGTGAAGCTTTCTTT.

The rearrangement links TRBV10-1 to TRBJ2-2, with D unresolved. The CDR3 sequence is 13 residues long. Germline V gives CDR1 WNHNN, CDR2 SYGVQD (reference sequence). The V end lost 5 bases, the J end lost 4 bases, and 8 bases lay between the germline ends. CDR3 loop: CASSRYSTGELFF. CDR3 coding DNA: TGCGCCAGCAGTCGGTATAGCACCGGGGAGCTGTTTTTT.

The chain links TRBV29-1 to TRBJ1-1, with 9 bases lining up with TRBD1. Germline trimming cut 5 bases from V and 5 bases from J; bases unmatched to any gene: 9. CDR3 length: 14 residues. Germline lookup yields CDR1 SQVTM and CDR2 ANQGSEA. CDR3 sequence: CSVRTGVSLTEAFF. The CDR3 DNA reads TGCAGCGTTCGGACAGGGGTCAGCCTAACTGAAGCTTTCTTT.

The CDR3 DNA sequence: TGCGCCAGCAGCCAAGAACTGGCGGGGGGGGGAGATACGCAGTATTTT. This encodes CASSQELAGGGDTQYF. The V gene is TRBV4-3, the J gene TRBJ2-3; 9 nucleotides line up with TRBD2. CDR3 length: 16 amino acids. The trim removed 0 bases at V and 5 bases at J, leaving 6 bases unmatched. Germline values: CDR1 LGHNA, CDR2 YSLEER.

This clone has more than one count but fewer than ten. The CDR3 reads CASKLGSYNSPLHF. CDR3 sequence (DNA): TGTGCCAGTAAATTGGGATCCTATAATTCACCCCTCCACTTT. The gene calls are TRBV19 and TRBJ1-6; D not certain. Trimming removed 7 bases from V and 1 base from J, with 8 bases in between. Germline V lookup: CDR1 LNHDA, CDR2 SQIVND (reference sequence). This CDR3 is built from 14 residues.

This chain uses TRBV19 with TRBJ2-3; 13 nucleotides align to TRBD2. The CDR3 consists of 16 residues. Unmatched junction bases numbered 6, after V lost 5 bases and J lost 4 bases. In germline, CDR1 is LNHDA, CDR2 SQIVND (reference sequence). CDR3 sequence reads: CASSSWTSGGADTQYF. CDR3 nucleotide sequence: TGTGCCAGTAGTTCGTGGACTAGCGGGGGCGCAGATACGCAGTATTTT.

The V call is TRBV7-2, the J call TRBJ2-5, with D tentatively TRBD1 (6 bases). The V gene's germline CDR1 is SGHTA and CDR2 FQGNSA. CDR3 size: 13 residues. The ends were cut back, 5 bases at V and 7 bases at J, with 14 bases in the middle. The DNA of the CDR3 is TGTGCCAGCAGCGCCACAGGGCGTAGGACCCAGTACTTC. It yields the protein CASSATGRRTQYF.